This T cell receptor beta chain stems from a study of glioma-infiltrating T cells after dendritic cell vaccination. Whole-study context: Three intradermal dendritic cell vaccine injections were given every two weeks.

None of the glioblastoma patients had an isocitrate dehydrogenase mutation. TCRB CDR3 was amplified from 2 ug genomic DNA or less. TCRdb keeps only in-frame clones here, not all; method: immunoSEQ multiplex PCR. The sample has roughly 70,000 clones, approximately 80% seen once. CDR1 is SEHNR, CDR2 FQNEAQ, per germline (reference sequence). The CDR3 has 13 residues. V lost 4 bases and J lost 2, with 8 bases in between. This clonotype was obtained from a human donor with glioblastoma. This chain connects TRBV7-9 to TRBJ1-2; maybe TRBD1 (6 bases). Sequences were derived from blood, sampled before dendritic cell vaccination. The CDR3 DNA sequence: TGTGCCAGCAGCTACGGACAGAACTATGGCTACACCTTC. It encodes CASSYGQNYGYTF.